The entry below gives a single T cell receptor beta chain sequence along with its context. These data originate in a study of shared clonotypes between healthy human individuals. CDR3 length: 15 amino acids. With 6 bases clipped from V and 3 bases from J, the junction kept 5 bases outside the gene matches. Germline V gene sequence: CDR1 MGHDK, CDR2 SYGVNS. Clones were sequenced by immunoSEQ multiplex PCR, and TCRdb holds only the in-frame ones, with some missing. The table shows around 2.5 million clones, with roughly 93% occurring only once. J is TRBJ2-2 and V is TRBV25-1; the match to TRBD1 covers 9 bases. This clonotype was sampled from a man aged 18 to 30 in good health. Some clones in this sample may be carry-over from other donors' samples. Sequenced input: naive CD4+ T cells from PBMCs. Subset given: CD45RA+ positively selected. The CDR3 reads CASSLGDRDTGELFF. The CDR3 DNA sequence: TGTGCCAGCAGCCTTGGGGACAGGGACACCGGGGAGCTGTTTTTT.